This TCR beta chain was recovered during a study of a mutant IDH1 vaccine in newly diagnosed glioma. Regarding this clone: Its cognate antigen is unknown.

Assay: immunoSEQ multiplex PCR; the TCRdb copy retains only in-frame clones and omits some. The sample records 35,000 to 50,000 clones, approximately 84% being singletons. Stated time point: week 23, last vaccination. Each dose of the vaccine consisted of 300 ug of mutant IDH1 20-mer peptide, with topical imiquimod. The V gene end was trimmed by 6 bases and the J gene end by 4 bases; junction bases not matched to a gene: 8. In germline, CDR1 is SGHTA, CDR2 FQGNSA. The CDR3 length is 16 residues. The chain links TRBV7-2 to TRBJ2-3; 12 positions agree with TRBD2. The starting material was PBMCs, obtained from a glioma patient whose treatment included an IDH1 peptide vaccine. This TCR derives from a woman aged 18-29 years with glioma. Some clones in this sample may be carry-over from other donors' samples. The CDR3 DNA reads as TGTGCCAGCAGTAAACCTAGCGGGGGGGTTGCAGATACGCAGTATTTT. Its translation: CASSKPSGGVADTQYF.